This is a list of T cell receptor beta chains from one sample in a study of shared clonotypes between healthy human individuals. Repertoires were generated with immunoSEQ multiplex PCR, while TCRdb's copy carries only in-frame clones and drops some. Of some 2,500,000 clones in the sample, 92% were seen once. The sequenced sample was naive CD4+ T cells from PBMCs. These receptors were obtained from a man between 18 and 29 years old in good health. Some clones in this sample may be carry-over from other donors' samples. The CDR3 runs from the conserved cysteine through the conserved F or W. D genes are given only for firm matches. Clone size is shown for a subset of rows, as once, few, many or a class of expanded clone.

clone_size	v_call	d_call	j_call	cdr3_aa	cdr3_nt
-	TRBV5-4	-	TRBJ1-1	CASINGRGTMNTEAFF	TGTGCCAGCATTAATGGGAGGGGGACTATGAACACTGAAGCTTTCTTT
-	TRBV18	-	TRBJ2-6	CASSPLQGAGANVLTF	TGTGCCAGCTCACCCCTACAGGGAGCTGGGGCCAACGTCCTGACTTTC
-	TRBV5-5	-	TRBJ1-2	CASTQMRGNYGYTF	TGTGCCAGCACCCAGATGAGGGGTAACTATGGCTACACCTTC
-	TRBV18	TRBD1	TRBJ1-5	CASSPPTGGAGNQPQHF	TGTGCCAGCTCACCACCGACAGGGGGCGCTGGCAATCAGCCCCAGCATTTT
-	TRBV5-5	-	TRBJ2-5	CASSSTKEGETQYF	TGTGCCAGCAGCTCAACCAAGGAGGGAGAGACCCAGTACTTC
-	TRBV5-5	-	TRBJ1-2	CASSFWAGGYTF	TGTGCCAGCAGCTTTTGGGCTGGTGGCTACACCTTC
-	TRBV30	-	TRBJ2-3	CAWSLLGSRVSTDTQYF	TGTGCCTGGAGCCTCCTAGGGTCCAGGGTAAGCACAGATACGCAGTATTTT
-	TRBV10-2	-	TRBJ2-3	CASRSKNGVRRYF	TGCGCCAGCAGGTCGAAGAACGGGGTCCGTAGGTATTTT
-	TRBV30	-	TRBJ1-2	CAWRVLRTEQDGYTF	TGTGCCTGGAGGGTTCTGCGGACAGAGCAGGATGGCTACACCTTC
few	TRBV30	TRBD1	TRBJ1-4	CAGTGGVGEKLFF	TGTGCCGGGACAGGGGGAGTGGGAGAAAAACTGTTTTTT
-	TRBV4-1	-	TRBJ2-2	CASSRPDFPVGELFF	TGCGCCAGCAGCCGACCGGACTTCCCCGTCGGGGAGCTGTTTTTT
-	TRBV29-1	-	TRBJ2-3	CSGKKPNTDTQYF	TGCAGCGGGAAAAAACCCAACACAGATACGCAGTATTTT
-	TRBV6-5	-	TRBJ2-3	CASSYTGLLHTQYF	TGTGCCAGCAGTTACACGGGACTTCTCCATACGCAGTATTTT
-	TRBV7-2	-	TRBJ1-2	CASSLVGLAGYTF	TGTGCCAGCAGCTTAGTTGGCCTCGCCGGCTACACCTTC
-	TRBV19	TRBD2	TRBJ2-1	CASSPLAGGVYNEQFF	TGTGCCAGTAGCCCACTAGCGGGAGGGGTTTACAATGAGCAGTTCTTC
once	TRBV5-1	TRBD2	TRBJ2-1	CASSRTSGTYNEQFF	TGCGCCAGCAGCCGGACTAGCGGGACGTACAATGAGCAGTTCTTC
-	TRBV28	-	TRBJ2-7	CASSPRRVYEQYF	TGTGCCAGCAGTCCCCGGAGGGTCTACGAGCAGTACTTC
-	TRBV11-2	-	TRBJ2-7	CASSFVQVDFYEQYF	TGTGCCAGCAGCTTCGTACAGGTTGATTTCTACGAGCAGTACTTC
-	TRBV7-7	TRBD1	TRBJ2-5	CASSLATGFVTQYF	TGTGCCAGCAGCTTAGCGACAGGGTTTGTGACCCAGTACTTC
-	TRBV7-2	TRBD1	TRBJ2-7	CASSLGQGANYEQYF	TGTGCCAGCAGCTTAGGACAGGGGGCCAATTACGAGCAGTACTTC
-	TRBV4-2	TRBD2	TRBJ2-7	CASSQQLAGPYEQYF	TGTGCCAGCAGCCAACAACTAGCGGGACCCTACGAGCAGTACTTC
-	TRBV7-2	-	TRBJ2-1	CASSLFGPGSGINEQFF	TGTGCCAGCAGCTTATTTGGGCCCGGGAGTGGTATTAATGAGCAGTTCTTC
-	TRBV18	-	TRBJ2-3	CASSPPQQGSTDTQYF	TGTGCCAGCTCACCCCCCCAGCAAGGTAGCACAGATACGCAGTATTTT
-	TRBV6-5	-	TRBJ2-2	CASSYGGPNTGELFF	TGTGCCAGCAGTTATGGGGGGCCGAACACCGGGGAGCTGTTTTTT
-	TRBV18	-	TRBJ2-3	CASSPRSRGTDTQYF	TGTGCCAGCTCACCACGTTCTAGGGGGACAGATACGCAGTATTTT
once	TRBV11-3	TRBD2	TRBJ2-1	CASSLTSGSSLSSYNEQFF	TGTGCCAGCAGCTTGACTAGCGGGAGCTCGTTGAGCTCCTACAATGAGCAGTTCTTC
-	TRBV18	TRBD1	TRBJ1-5	CASSPLQGSNQPQHF	TGTGCCAGCTCACCACTACAGGGGAGCAATCAGCCCCAGCATTTT
-	TRBV28	TRBD1	TRBJ1-5	CASSLPGQGTSQPQHF	TGTGCCAGCAGTTTACCCGGACAGGGGACGAGTCAGCCCCAGCATTTT
-	TRBV5-6	-	TRBJ1-2	CASSGLNYGYTF	TGTGCCAGCAGCGGTCTTAACTATGGCTACACCTTC
-	TRBV21-1	-	TRBJ2-3	CASSKTHVVADTQYF	TGTGCCAGCAGCAAAACGCACGTGGTAGCAGATACGCAGTATTTT
once	TRBV28	-	TRBJ1-5	CASDGHSNQPQHF	TGTGCCAGCGACGGTCATAGCAATCAGCCCCAGCATTTT
-	TRBV10-3	TRBD2	TRBJ2-3	CAISTSGRAYTDTQYF	TGTGCCATCAGTACTAGCGGGAGGGCCTACACAGATACGCAGTATTTT
-	TRBV7-8	TRBD1	TRBJ2-5	CASSANRDRVQETQYF	TGTGCCAGCAGCGCCAACCGGGACAGGGTACAAGAGACCCAGTACTTC
-	TRBV21-1	-	TRBJ2-5	CASSNIRGPEETQYF	TGTGCCAGCAGCAATATCAGGGGCCCGGAAGAGACCCAGTACTTC
-	TRBV7-3	-	TRBJ2-5	CASSFAGETQYF	TGTGCCAGCAGCTTCGCGGGGGAGACCCAGTACTTC
-	TRBV5-5	-	TRBJ2-3	CASSLGARPTDTQYF	TGTGCCAGCAGCTTGGGGGCCCGCCCCACAGATACGCAGTATTTT
-	TRBV19	-	TRBJ1-5	CASSPGQIISNQPQHF	TGTGCCAGTAGCCCGGGACAAATTATTAGCAATCAGCCCCAGCATTTT
-	TRBV6-5	-	TRBJ1-5	CASSSMNSNQPQHF	TGTGCCAGCAGTTCGATGAATAGCAATCAGCCCCAGCATTTT
-	TRBV6-5	TRBD2	TRBJ2-7	CASSYSGRGTYEQYF	TGTGCCAGCAGTTACTCGGGGCGGGGGACCTACGAGCAGTACTTC
-	TRBV30	-	TRBJ1-2	CAWSAPGGSGYTF	TGTGCCTGGAGCGCACCGGGGGGCAGCGGCTACACCTTC
-	TRBV19	-	TRBJ2-2	CASSINIGANTGELFF	TGTGCCAGTAGTATTAATATCGGAGCGAACACCGGGGAGCTGTTTTTT